This T cell receptor beta chain was captured in a study of vaccination effects on CD4 cells after COVID-19. Study-wide background: Each participant was administered two doses of either the BNT162b2 or the mRNA-1273 vaccine. They grew a few million PBMC in each well, adding about 10 IU/ml IL-2 and 8 to 10 ug/ml peptides.

This clone has only one observation. Its target is not known. CDR1 and CDR2 (germline): SEHNR, FQNEAQ (reference sequence). The CDR3 extends over 15 amino acids. Trimming cost V 1 base and J 5 bases, with 14 bases left between them. The data were produced by immunoSEQ multiplex PCR, yet TCRdb's version contains in-frame clones alone and is incomplete. The sample has some 36,000 clones, around 63% seen once. Isolation of CD4+ T cells took place after about 10 days of culture. The clonotype originates from a human donor who received a COVID-19 vaccine. The sequenced sample was CD4+ T cells from PBMCs cultured without peptide, obtained before COVID-19 vaccination. This chain connects TRBV7-9 to TRBJ1-2; D uncertain. This CDR3 is CASSLEVVSWYGYTF. The DNA of the CDR3 is TGTGCCAGCAGCTTAGAGGTGGTTAGTTGGTATGGCTACACCTTC.